The 10 T cell receptor beta chains reported below all come from one sample, sequenced in a study of shared clonotypes between healthy human individuals. Repertoires were generated with immunoSEQ multiplex PCR, while TCRdb's copy carries only in-frame clones and drops some. The sample consists of 2 million or so clones, about 95% of them appearing once. The naive CD8 subset, CD45RO-negative cells positively selected for CCR7, excluded terminally differentiated effector memory CD45RA+ cells. Sequenced sample: naive CD8+ T cells sorted from blood. The receptors were gathered from a man between 18 and 29 years old in good health.

A word on this clone: The sample holds other DNA sequences that translate to the same CDR3. The rearrangement uses TRBV5-6 and TRBJ1-5; tentative D call: TRBD1 (5 bases). Germline CDR1 is SGHDT and CDR2 is YYEEEE. The germline V and J ends were trimmed by 4 bases and 7 bases, with 12 bases remaining between them. The CDR3 extends over 13 amino acids. The chain's CDR3 is CASSLGGGQPQHF. In nucleotides, the CDR3 is TGTGCCAGCAGCCTTGGGGGTGGGCAGCCCCAGCATTTT.

The chain recombines TRBV27 with TRBJ2-7, with unresolved D. CDR3 size: 15 residues. The ends were cut back, 2 bases at V and 2 bases at J, with 13 bases in the middle. Germline CDR1 and CDR2: MNHEY and SMNVEV (reference sequence). The CDR3 DNA reads TGTGCCAGCAGTTTAACCGGGCCTACCGCCTACGAGCAGTACTTC. As protein: CASSLTGPTAYEQYF.

The chain uses TRBV2 and TRBJ2-1; the D gene is possibly TRBD1 (5 bases). CDR1 and CDR2 from the germline V gene are SNHLY and FYNNEI. The CDR3 length is 16 residues. V dropped 6 bases and J dropped 0 bases, with 15 bases sitting between them. The CDR3 loop reads CASRIMTESSYNEQFF. The CDR3, as DNA: TGTGCCAGCAGAATAATGACAGAGAGCTCCTACAATGAGCAGTTCTTC. Variable domain in full (rest from reference TRBV2 and TRBJ2-1): EPEVTQTPSHQVTQMGQEVILRCVPISNHLYFYWYRQILGQKVEFLVSFYNNEISEKSEIFDDQFSVERPDGSNFTLKIRSTKLEDSAMYFCASRIMTESSYNEQFFGPGTRLTVL.

The chain recombines TRBV5-6 with TRBJ1-1, with D perhaps matching TRBD1 (6 bases). Looked up from germline, CDR1 is SGHDT and CDR2 is YYEEEE. CDR3 length: 15 residues. Trimming removed 4 bases at V and 3 bases at J, with 16 bases between. The CDR3 region is CASSSYRESDTEAFF. Here the CDR3 DNA reads TGTGCCAGCAGCAGTTACAGGGAGTCGGACACTGAAGCTTTCTTT.

The chain is built from TRBV13 and TRBJ2-2, with a weak D call TRBD1 (6 bases). This CDR3 is built from 15 residues. Deletions cut 1 base from V and 9 bases from J, with 15 bases between. Germline CDR1 PRHDT, CDR2 FYEKMQ (reference sequence). The CDR3 reads CASSLDRAVLRELFF. The CDR3 region has the DNA TGTGCCAGCAGCTTAGACAGGGCCGTACTTCGGGAGCTGTTTTTT.

The rearrangement uses TRBV5-6 and TRBJ2-7; D may be TRBD1 (5 bases). Germline V lookup: CDR1 SGHDT, CDR2 YYEEEE. The V end lost 4 bases, the J end lost 2 bases, and 10 bases lay between the germline ends. The CDR3 spans 13 residues. This chain's CDR3 is CASSPTETYEQYF. The DNA of the CDR3 is TGTGCCAGCAGCCCGACAGAAACCTACGAGCAGTACTTC. Together with reference TRBV5-6 and TRBJ2-7, the CDR3 gives the full variable domain: DAGVTQSPTHLIKTRGQQVTLRCSPKSGHDTVSWYQQALGQGPQFIFQYYEEEERQRGNFPDRFSGHQFPNYSSELNVNALLLGDSALYLCASSPTETYEQYFGPGTRLTVT.

V usage is TRBV30 and J usage is TRBJ2-2; D remains ambiguous. The CDR3 runs 13 residues. From germline, CDR1 is GTSNPN and CDR2 SVGIG (reference sequence). Trimming pared 2 bases from V and 6 bases from J, leaving 10 bases between. Here the CDR3 reads CAWSTTLPGELFF. Written as DNA, the CDR3 is TGTGCCTGGAGTACTACCCTCCCCGGGGAGCTGTTTTTT.

The chain recombines TRBV25-1 with TRBJ2-1; tentatively, D is TRBD1 (5 bases). The CDR3 is made up of 15 amino acids. V lost 4 bases, J lost 8 bases, and 18 bases lay in between. Germline lookup yields CDR1 MGHDK and CDR2 SYGVNS. The CDR3 region has the DNA TGTGCCAGCAGTGGGACACTGGATATTATGGATGAGCAGTTCTTC. It specifies CASSGTLDIMDEQFF.

A remark on this clone: Germline and junction disagree at one end, which may indicate a read error. The chain is built from TRBV2 and TRBJ2-3; 9 nucleotides align to TRBD2. The germline V gene has CDR1 SNHLY and CDR2 FYNNEI. There are 11 residues in the CDR3. The CDR3 here is CASSGGLASTF. The CDR3 DNA is TGTGCCAGCAGTGGGGGACTAGCTAGCACTTTC.

With regard to this clone: Given a much more abundant clone one base away, this may be a read error. The same CDR3 can be traced to other DNA sequences in this sample. The chain joins TRBV10-3 to TRBJ2-7; no definite D call. This CDR3 has 11 amino acids. Germline V gene lookup returns CDR1 ENHRY and CDR2 SYGVKD. The CDR3 sequence is CAIRESYEQYF. The CDR3 nucleotides are TGTGCCATCAGGGAGTCCTACGAGCAGTACTTC.